This T cell receptor beta chain was sequenced in a study of T cell changes during pregnancy in multiple sclerosis. The table came from immunoSEQ multiplex PCR; TCRdb's copy has only in-frame clones and leaves some out. The repertoire holds 100,000 or so clones, with roughly 92% as singletons. V lost 2 bases to trimming and J lost 4 bases; unmatched junction nucleotides: 6. Germline V gives CDR1 SGHRS, CDR2 YFSETQ. The CDR3 is 15 residues long. This chain joins TRBV5-1 and TRBJ1-1; TRBD1 matches at 9 bases. The source material was peripheral blood, sampled in the second trimester of pregnancy. The sequence was obtained from a female donor with multiple sclerosis, enrolled in a pregnancy study. The DNA for the CDR3 is TGCGCCAGCAGCTTACAGGGACAGGGTGGCACTGAAGCTTTCTTT. Its protein is CASSLQGQGGTEAFF.